The sequence of this T cell receptor beta chain was determined in a study of regulatory T cells in long-lasting Graves disease. Findings and limits, study-wide: It is possible that accuracy was reduced by the small size of the sample.

V was shortened by 5 bases and J by 16 bases, with 17 bases between the two germline ends. There are 12 residues in the CDR3. The germline V gene has CDR1 SEHNR and CDR2 FQNEAQ (reference sequence). The time point denotes: persistent/refractory GD, antithyroid drugs over 5 years with positive TRAb. After RNA was extracted from PBMCs, the TCR library was made from it. This clonotype was observed a few times. Its antigen is not identified. iRepertoire HTBI primers and Arm-PCR of CDR3 regions built TCR beta libraries. Original processing methods: Looking across samples, the authors found approximately 60 TRBV and 14 TRBJ segments. TCRdb re-analysed the multiplex PCR reads in MiXCR, keeping a single row per CDR3 protein. TCRdb's processing, not the authors' own work, is the source of the V and J calls. The profile covers a few hundred thousand distinct CDR3 sequences, with 22% appearing a single time and 56% taken by the ten largest.

The material sequenced was peripheral blood mononuclear cells (PBMCs), taken when the disease was refractory, from a patient treated with antithyroid drugs. This receptor was taken from a female donor with Graves disease. V and J are TRBV7-9 and TRBJ1-4, with TRBD1 as a possible D gene (5 bases). The CDR3 DNA is TGTGCCAGCAGCCTTGATGTGGGGGGGAAGTTTTTT. Protein product: CASSLDVGGKFF. Full variable domain (rest looked up from reference TRBV7-9 and TRBJ1-4): DTGVSQNPRHKITKRGQNVTFRCDPISEHNRLYWYRQTLGQGPEFLTYFQNEAQLEKSRLLSDRFSAERPKGSFSTLEIQRTEQGDSAMYLCASSLDVGGKFFGSGTQLSVL.